Sequencing of this T cell receptor beta chain was carried out in a study of shared clonotypes between healthy human individuals. Study details: The composition of the donors was a couple of women and a few men aged 18 to 49.

CD8 cells classed as naive were CD45RO-negative and positively selected for CCR7, excluding terminally differentiated effector memory CD45RA+ cells. This table comes from immunoSEQ multiplex PCR, and its TCRdb copy is limited to in-frame clones, with some not included. The top ten clones hold 0.11% of a sample with nearly 600,000 clones, 95% to 96% of them seen once. As for this clone: Antigen unknown.

The CDR3 is 11 residues long. Per the germline V gene, CDR1 is LNHDA and CDR2 is SQIVND (reference sequence). V lost 6 bases and J lost 8, with 8 bases in between. Study observations and caveats: Rarefaction revealed incomplete sorted-subset sequencing despite large depth.

The receptor was isolated from a woman in her thirties in good health. The V and J genes are TRBV19 and TRBJ2-1; TRBD1 might be the D (6 bases). The sequencing sample was made of naive CD8+ T cells sorted from blood. The DNA for the CDR3 is TGTGCCAGTAGCCAGGGGCATGAGCAGTTCTTC. It yields the protein CASSQGHEQFF.